The 9 T cell receptor beta chains in this list originate from one sample, sequenced in a study of cytomegalovirus exposure and HLA in healthy donors. With 60 Vbeta and 13 Jbeta primers, the PCR was carried out. Sequencing used immunoSEQ multiplex PCR; TCRdb keeps in-frame clones, though not all of them. Of 120,000 to 150,000 clones in the sample, nearly 85% are singletons; the top ten hold roughly 3.5%. Sequences were obtained from PBMCs. All receptors come from a male donor in good health and CMV-seronegative.

This chain joins TRBV28 and TRBJ1-3; D ambiguous. The CDR3 is made up of 12 amino acids. Looked up from germline, CDR1 is MDHEN and CDR2 is SYDVKM. Trimming left V 7 bases short and J 10 bases short, with 14 bases between. The CDR3 protein is CASTTLSRTIYF. In DNA, the CDR3 is TGTGCCAGCACTACTCTATCTCGTACCATATATTTT.

The V call is TRBV4-1, the J call TRBJ2-1; 12 positions match TRBD2. CDR1 and CDR2 from the germline V gene are MGHRA and YSYEKL. This CDR3 has 17 amino acids. Losses at the gene ends were 2 bases for V and 7 bases for J; bases not matched to a gene: 9. The CDR3 protein is CASSQPTVTSGRNEQFF. CDR3 nucleotide sequence: TGCGCCAGCAGCCAACCGACCGTGACTAGCGGGAGAAATGAGCAGTTCTTC.

This sequence joins TRBV7-6 and TRBJ1-6, with D perhaps matching TRBD1 (5 bases). Looked up from germline, CDR1 is SGHVS and CDR2 is FNYEAQ. This CDR3 region has 15 residues. Between the trimmed V and J ends, which lost 6 bases and 6 bases, there was a span of 15 bases. The CDR3 here is CASSLDGGPNSPLHF. In DNA form, the CDR3 reads TGTGCCAGCAGTTTGGACGGGGGACCTAATTCACCCCTCCACTTT.

The chain joins TRBV6-5 to TRBJ2-7; 8 nucleotides agree with TRBD1. The CDR3 is made up of 14 amino acids. Trimming at V came to 5 bases and at J to 6 bases, leaving 9 bases not matched to a gene. Germline V gene lookup returns CDR1 MNHEY and CDR2 SVGAGI. CDR3 sequence (DNA): TGTGCCAGCAGTCCCTCGGACAGGGTCACCGAGCAGTACTTC. This translates into CASSPSDRVTEQYF.

The chain links TRBV5-4 to TRBJ1-6; 7 nucleotides line up with TRBD1. V shed 4 bases, J shed 5 bases, and the junction held 9 bases outside the gene matches. Germline-derived CDR1 and CDR2 are SGHNT and YYREEE (reference sequence). The CDR3 has 16 amino acids. The CDR3 sequence: CASSTLQGLDNSPLHF. CDR3 nucleotides: TGTGCCAGCAGCACCCTACAGGGGTTAGATAATTCACCCCTCCACTTT.

The chain carries TRBV19 and TRBJ1-5, with a weak D call TRBD1 (5 bases). The V end was cut by 1 base, the J end by 0 bases, with 16 bases between. This CDR3 spans 18 amino acids. Germline CDR1 LNHDA, CDR2 SQIVND (reference sequence). CDR3 protein: CASSIAGIVAYSNQPQHF. CDR3 bases: TGTGCCAGTAGTATAGCAGGGATTGTGGCTTATAGCAATCAGCCCCAGCATTTT.

V is TRBV6-1 and J is TRBJ1-2; 12 nucleotides agree with TRBD1. V was clipped by 6 bases and J by 8 bases; unmatched bases: 4. CDR3 length: 13 amino acids. Germline V gene sequence: CDR1 MNHNS, CDR2 SASEGT. The CDR3, as DNA: TGTGCCAGCAGGGGACAGGGGGCGCGGGGCTACACCTTC. It is translated as CASRGQGARGYTF.

The V gene is TRBV15, the J gene TRBJ2-5; TRBD1 agrees at 9 bases. Per the germline V gene, CDR1 is LNHNV and CDR2 is YYDKDF (reference sequence). The V gene end was trimmed by 5 bases and the J gene end by 2 bases; junction bases not matched to a gene: 9. The CDR3 has 16 amino acids. CDR3 sequence reads: CATSGARDRAQETQYF. The CDR3 DNA is TGTGCCACCAGCGGTGCCCGGGACAGGGCACAAGAGACCCAGTACTTC.

For the CDR3, the DNA is TGTGCCAGCAGCAACTCCGCAACTGCCTACAATGAGCAGTTCTTC. Translated: CASSNSATAYNEQFF. V is TRBV7-9 and J is TRBJ2-1, with D unresolved. Trimming pared 5 bases from V and 2 bases from J, leaving 13 bases between. The CDR3 extends over 15 amino acids. Germline CDR1 is SEHNR and CDR2 is FQNEAQ (reference sequence). The variable domain in full, completed from reference TRBV7-9 and TRBJ2-1, reads DTGVSQNPRHKITKRGQNVTFRCDPISEHNRLYWYRQTLGQGPEFLTYFQNEAQLEKSRLLSDRFSAERPKGSFSTLEIQRTEQGDSAMYLCASSNSATAYNEQFFGPGTRLTVL.